This T cell receptor (beta chain) stems from a study of blood T cell repertoires in COVID-19. The table came from immunoSEQ multiplex PCR; TCRdb's copy has only in-frame clones and leaves some out. The sample contains about 170,000 clones, about 90% of which appear only once. Material for sequencing was peripheral blood. This clonotype was obtained from a woman between 55 and 75 years old with COVID-19, enrolled during active disease.

This chain's CDR3 is CASRVGQGAGNEKLFF. The CDR3 nucleotides are TGTGCCAGCAGGGTCGGACAGGGGGCCGGTAATGAAAAACTGTTTTTT. The chain carries TRBV6-6 and TRBJ1-4, with 11 bases fitting TRBD1. Germline CDR1 and CDR2: MNHNY and SVGAGI (reference sequence). With 6 bases clipped from V and 4 bases from J, the junction kept 7 bases outside the gene matches. CDR3 length equals 16 residues.